This paragraph covers one T cell receptor (beta chain) sequence. Its antigen is as yet unknown. This entry belongs to a study of shared clonotypes between healthy human individuals. Measured with immunoSEQ multiplex PCR; TCRdb has only the in-frame clones, and not every one. The sample carries around 2.1 million clones, roughly 95% recorded once. The CDR3 length is 11 residues. The junction had 5 bases not matched to a gene; V was cut back by 5 bases and J by 12 bases. Germline CDR1 is MNHNS and CDR2 is SASEGT. The study separated CD4+ cells into CD45RA+ naive and CD45RA-negative memory subsets. Findings of the study overall: Among the subsets, naive ones generally showed larger estimated richness than memory ones. Of the naive CD4 clonotypes, about 5% were shared across several donors.

What was sequenced was naive CD4+ T cells sorted from blood. Subset noted: CD45RA+ positively selected. The TCR comes from a man in his late teens or twenties in good health. The J gene is TRBJ2-7, the V gene TRBV6-1; TRBD1 matches at 9 bases. The CDR3 DNA is TGTGCCAGCAGTAACAGGGGGCCGGCGTACTTC. Translated: CASSNRGPAYF.